The 18 T cell receptor beta chains presented below share a single source sample, sequenced in a study of cytomegalovirus exposure and HLA in healthy donors. The PCR had 60 Vbeta and 13 Jbeta primers. Method: immunoSEQ multiplex PCR; TCRdb's copy keeps in-frame clones and lacks some. The table includes 100,000 or so clones, 70% to 80% detected once. The source material was PBMCs. The receptors here all came from a man in his forties in good health and CMV-seronegative.

The J gene is TRBJ2-7, the V gene TRBV5-4; no reliable D call. The CDR3 runs to 11 residues. From germline, CDR1 is SGHNT and CDR2 YYREEE (reference sequence). V shed 3 bases and J shed 5 bases, with 6 bases lying between them. CDR3: CASSSPDEQYF. For the CDR3, the DNA is TGTGCCAGCAGCTCCCCGGACGAGCAGTACTTC.

The chain joins TRBV20-1 to TRBJ2-7; maybe TRBD2 (6 bases). V lost 3 bases and J lost 7, with 7 bases in between. The V gene's germline CDR1 is DFQATT and CDR2 SNEGSKA (reference sequence). The CDR3 sequence is 10 residues long. For the CDR3, the DNA is TGCAGTGCTAGTCGGGGGGAGCAGTACTTC. Its protein product is CSASRGEQYF.

The chain is built from TRBV11-2 and TRBJ2-1, with D perhaps TRBD1 (5 bases). Deletions cut 5 bases from V and 7 bases from J, with 21 bases between. The CDR3 sequence is 16 residues long. Germline CDR1 reads SGHAT; CDR2 reads FQNNGV. The CDR3 loop reads CASSPPQGYLRNEQFF. Written as DNA, the CDR3 is TGTGCCAGCAGCCCCCCCCAGGGATATCTTCGGAATGAGCAGTTCTTC. Combining the CDR3 with reference TRBV11-2 and TRBJ2-1 gives the whole variable domain EAGVAQSPRYKIIEKRQSVAFWCNPISGHATLYWYQQILGQGPKLLIQFQNNGVVDDSQLPKDRFSAERLKGVDSTLKIQPAKLEDSAVYLCASSPPQGYLRNEQFFGPGTRLTVL.

A remark on this clone: Mismatch with germline at one junction end may stem from a read error. V gene TRBV30 combines with J gene TRBJ1-6; 7 nucleotides agree with TRBD1. Germline-derived CDR1 and CDR2 are GTSNPN and SVGIG (reference sequence). The length of the CDR3 is 16 residues. The CDR3 sequence is CAWTTGVGGWNSPLHF. The CDR3, as DNA: TGTGCTTGGACAACAGGGGTTGGTGGTTGGAATTCACCCCTCCACTTT. The full variable domain, its missing parts supplied by reference TRBV30 and TRBJ1-6, is SQTIHQWPATLVQPVGSPLSLECTVEGTSNPNLYWYRQAAGRGLQLLFYSVGIGQISSEVPQNLSASRPQDRQFILSSKKLLLSDSGFYLCAWTTGVGGWNSPLHFGNGTRLTVT.

The CDR3 loop reads CASSLVRDATGELFF. DNA for the CDR3: TGTGCCAGCAGCTTGGTCAGGGATGCCACCGGGGAGCTGTTTTTT. The J gene is TRBJ2-2, the V gene TRBV5-5, with TRBD1 as a possible D gene (5 bases). Germline V CDR1 and CDR2: SGHKS, YYEKEE (reference sequence). This CDR3 has 15 residues. V dropped 0 bases and J dropped 4 bases, with 10 bases sitting between them. Full variable domain (missing parts from reference TRBV5-5 and TRBJ2-2): DAGVTQSPTHLIKTRGQQVTLRCSPISGHKSVSWYQQVLGQGPQFIFQYYEKEERGRGNFPDRFSARQFPNYSSELNVNALLLGDSALYLCASSLVRDATGELFFGEGSRLTVL.

The V call is TRBV11-1, the J call TRBJ2-2; the match to TRBD1 covers 7 bases. Germline V gene lookup returns CDR1 SGHAT and CDR2 FQDESV (reference sequence). Germline trimming cut 2 bases from V and 0 bases from J; bases unmatched to any gene: 3. The CDR3 is made up of 16 amino acids. The CDR3: CASSLIRGPNTGELFF. The DNA of the CDR3 is TGTGCCAGCAGCTTAATTAGGGGGCCGAACACCGGGGAGCTGTTTTTT.

The chain recombines TRBV11-2 with TRBJ2-7, with 7 bases fitting TRBD2. The CDR3 sequence is 14 residues long. The ends lost 1 base at V and 7 bases at J; junction bases unmatched: 7. Germline V lookup: CDR1 SGHAT, CDR2 FQNNGV. This CDR3 is CASSLGGGGWEQYF. The CDR3 coding sequence is TGTGCCAGCAGCTTAGGGGGGGGAGGCTGGGAGCAGTACTTC.

The CDR3 is CASRTGGGLTEAFF. Here the CDR3 DNA reads TGTGCCAGCAGGACAGGGGGAGGTCTCACTGAAGCTTTCTTT. The chain combines TRBV7-9 with TRBJ1-1, with 9 bases lining up with TRBD1. The CDR3 totals 14 residues. The ends lost 6 bases at V and 4 bases at J; junction bases unmatched: 6. Looked up from germline, CDR1 is SEHNR and CDR2 is FQNEAQ (reference sequence).

The chain recombines TRBV7-6 with TRBJ2-2; tentative D call: TRBD1 (5 bases). V was clipped by 1 base and J by 1 base, with 7 bases between them. The germline V gene has CDR1 SGHVS and CDR2 FNYEAQ. The CDR3 length is 15 residues. CDR3 amino acids: CASSLEGWNTGELFF. The CDR3 DNA is TGTGCCAGCAGCTTAGAGGGGTGGAACACCGGGGAGCTGTTTTTT. The complete variable domain, with remaining parts taken from reference TRBV7-6 and TRBJ2-2, reads GAGVSQSPRYKVTKRGQDVALRCDPISGHVSLYWYRQALGQGPEFLTYFNYEAQQDKSGLPNDRFSAERPEGSISTLTIQRTEQRDSAMYRCASSLEGWNTGELFFGEGSRLTVL.

The chain links TRBV5-6 to TRBJ2-5; possible D gene TRBD1, 6 bases. The CDR3 is 14 amino acids. Trimming pared 4 bases from V and 0 bases from J, leaving 10 bases between. The germline gives CDR1 SGHDT, CDR2 YYEEEE. The CDR3 bases are TGTGCCAGCAGCCCAACAGGGAACCAAGAGACCCAGTACTTC. The encoded protein is CASSPTGNQETQYF.

This sequence joins TRBV5-4 and TRBJ2-5; TRBD2 agrees at 9 bases. This CDR3 region has 15 residues. V was pared by 4 bases and J by 1 base, with 5 bases of the junction left unmatched. Per germline, CDR1 SGHNT and CDR2 YYREEE (reference sequence). The CDR3 is CASSKTSGSQETQYF. The CDR3 bases are TGTGCCAGCAGCAAGACTAGCGGCAGCCAAGAGACCCAGTACTTC.

The chain employs TRBV4-1 and TRBJ1-5; D remains unclear. V shed 1 base and J shed 5 bases, with 9 bases lying between them. CDR1 and CDR2 (germline): MGHRA, YSYEKL. This CDR3 comprises 14 residues. This CDR3 reads CASSQVPGYQPQHF. Here the CDR3 DNA reads TGCGCCAGCAGCCAAGTCCCGGGATATCAGCCCCAGCATTTT.

The rearrangement joins TRBV7-9 to TRBJ2-5; TRBD2 aligns across 9 bases. This CDR3 is 14 amino acids long. Germline V gene data show CDR1 as SEHNR and CDR2 as FQNEAQ (reference sequence). Trimming took 1 base from V and 4 from J; bases not matched to a gene: 1. The DNA for the CDR3 is TGTGCCAGCAGCTTAGGGGGACTAGCAGAGACCCAGTACTTC. Its translation is CASSLGGLAETQYF.

The V gene is TRBV10-3, the J gene TRBJ2-7, with D tentatively TRBD1 (6 bases). The length of the CDR3 is 13 residues. Trimming cost V 6 bases and J 0 bases, with 9 bases left between them. The germline CDR1 and CDR2 sequences are ENHRY and SYGVKD. The CDR3 nucleotides read TGTGCCATCAGAAGACAGGACTCCTACGAGCAGTACTTC. Protein product: CAIRRQDSYEQYF.

This clone occurred a few times. This chain links TRBV6-5 with TRBJ1-4, with 7 bases matching TRBD1. Germline values: CDR1 MNHEY, CDR2 SVGAGI. The trim removed 6 bases at V and 7 bases at J, leaving 8 bases unmatched. The CDR3 has 14 residues. The CDR3 region is CASRKTGLGEKLFF. In DNA, the CDR3 is TGTGCCAGCAGGAAGACAGGGCTGGGTGAAAAACTGTTTTTT.

The genes are TRBV28 and TRBJ1-3, with D tentatively TRBD1 (5 bases). Trimming removed 4 bases from V and 0 bases from J, with 16 bases in between. Germline lookup yields CDR1 MDHEN and CDR2 SYDVKM. This CDR3 is 17 amino acids long. The CDR3 reads CASSYPGGPLSGNTIYF. Written as DNA, the CDR3 is TGTGCCAGCAGTTACCCCGGGGGTCCCCTCTCTGGAAACACCATATATTTT.

V gene TRBV19 combines with J gene TRBJ2-5, with D maybe TRBD2 (7 bases). Per the germline V gene, CDR1 is LNHDA and CDR2 is SQIVND (reference sequence). V lost 3 bases and J lost 0, with 14 bases in between. CDR3 length: 16 residues. CDR3 nucleotides: TGTGCCAGTAGTATCGGGGGGCAGGGGAACCAAGAGACCCAGTACTTC. It is translated as CASSIGGQGNQETQYF.

J is TRBJ2-7 and V is TRBV18, with D unclear. Germline assignment: CDR1 KGHSH and CDR2 LQKENI. Trimming left V 6 bases short and J 5 bases short, with 11 bases between. The CDR3 totals 12 residues. The CDR3 is CASSSGLNEQYF. CDR3 coding DNA: TGTGCCAGCTCGTCGGGTCTTAACGAGCAGTACTTC.